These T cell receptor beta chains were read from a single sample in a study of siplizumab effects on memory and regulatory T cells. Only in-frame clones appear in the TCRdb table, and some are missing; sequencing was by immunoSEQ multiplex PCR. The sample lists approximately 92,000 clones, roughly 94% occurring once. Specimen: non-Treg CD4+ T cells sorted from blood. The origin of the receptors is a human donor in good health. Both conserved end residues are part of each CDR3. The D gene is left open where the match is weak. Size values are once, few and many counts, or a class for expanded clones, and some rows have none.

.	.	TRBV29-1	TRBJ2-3	TGCACGGGGATGGGGGCAAACAGAGATACGCAGTATTTT	CTGMGANRDTQYF
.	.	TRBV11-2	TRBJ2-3	TGTGCCAGCAGCCCCGGGTTGATCGGCACAGATACGCAGTATTTT	CASSPGLIGTDTQYF
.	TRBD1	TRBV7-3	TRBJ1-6	TGTGCCAGCAGCTTAACTAACAGGGGGAATTCACCCCTCCACTTT	CASSLTNRGNSPLHF
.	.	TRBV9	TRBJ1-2	TGTGCCAGCAGCGAACGATTACAGGGTAACTATGGCTACACCTTC	CASSERLQGNYGYTF
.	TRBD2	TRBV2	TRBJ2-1	TGTGCCAGCAGTGAAGCGGGACTAGCGGGAGATGAGCAGTTCTTC	CASSEAGLAGDEQFF
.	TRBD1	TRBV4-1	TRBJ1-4	TGCGCCAGCAGCCAAGGTTACGGGACAGCGAATGAAAAACTGTTTTTT	CASSQGYGTANEKLFF
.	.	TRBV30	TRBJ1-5	TGTGCCTGGAGTGTAAGGGCAGGGGATCAGCCCCAGCATTTT	CAWSVRAGDQPQHF
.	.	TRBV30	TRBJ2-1	TGTGCCTGGGACCGGATCCCGCTGGATGAGCAGTTCTTC	CAWDRIPLDEQFF
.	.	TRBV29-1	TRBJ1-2	TGCAGCGTCCGGGACATTGGCTACACCTTC	CSVRDIGYTF
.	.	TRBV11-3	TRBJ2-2	TGTGCCAGCAGCTTAGGGAGGGTCGCGAACACCGGGGAGCTGTTTTTT	CASSLGRVANTGELFF
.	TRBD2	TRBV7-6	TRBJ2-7	TGTGCCAGCAGCTTAGGGCCGGGAGGGCCCTACGAGCAGTACTTC	CASSLGPGGPYEQYF
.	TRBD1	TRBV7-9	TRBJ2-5	TGTGCCAGCAGCTTAGCCACAGGGGTCGGAGAGACCCAGTACTTC	CASSLATGVGETQYF
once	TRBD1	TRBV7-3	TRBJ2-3	TGTGCCAGCAGCTTAGGGACAGGGTCTCAAGATACGCAGTATTTT	CASSLGTGSQDTQYF
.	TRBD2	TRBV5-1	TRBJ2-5	TGCGCCAGCAGCTCGAATCCGAGGACTAGCGGTGAAGAGACCCAGTACTTC	CASSSNPRTSGEETQYF
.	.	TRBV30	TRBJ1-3	TGTGCCTGGAGGACTACAGGGGGAAACACCATATATTTT	CAWRTTGGNTIYF
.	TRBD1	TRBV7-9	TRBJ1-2	TGTGCCAGCAGCTTCCAGGGGGCGGGGAATGGCTACACCTTC	CASSFQGAGNGYTF
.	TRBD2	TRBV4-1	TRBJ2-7	TGCGCCAGCAGCCAATTCGCCACTAGCGGGATCTACGAGCAGTACTTC	CASSQFATSGIYEQYF
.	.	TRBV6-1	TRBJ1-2	TGTGCCAGCAGTGAACGGGAGTGGCAGTTCTATGGCTACACCTTC	CASSEREWQFYGYTF
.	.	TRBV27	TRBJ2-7	TGTGCCAGCAGACTTCAGGCCGATGTTACCTACGAGCAGTACTTC	CASRLQADVTYEQYF
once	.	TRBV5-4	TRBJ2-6	TGTGCCAGCAGCTCTGAATCCTCTGGGGCCAACGTCCTGACTTTC	CASSSESSGANVLTF
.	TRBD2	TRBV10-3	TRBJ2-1	TGTGCCATCAAATCCGGGACTAGCGGGCCGGATGAGCAGTTCTTC	CAIKSGTSGPDEQFF
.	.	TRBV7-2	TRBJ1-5	TGTGCCAGCAGCACCAGGGACCTTAATCAGCCCCAGCATTTT	CASSTRDLNQPQHF
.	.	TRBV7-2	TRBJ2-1	TGTGCCAGCAGCTACAGGGACAATGAGCAGTTCTTC	CASSYRDNEQFF
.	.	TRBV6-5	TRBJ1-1	TGTGCCAGCGGGAGGGCGACGAACACTGAAGCTTTCTTT	CASGRATNTEAFF
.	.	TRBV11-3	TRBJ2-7	TGTGCCAGCAGCTCCCTCCAGCACGAGCAGTACTTC	CASSSLQHEQYF
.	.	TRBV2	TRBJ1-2	TGTGCCAGCAGTGAGTGGCAGGGACGTGGCTACACCTTC	CASSEWQGRGYTF
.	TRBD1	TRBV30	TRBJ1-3	TGTGCCTCGACAGGGTTAGTTGTCGCTGGAAACACCATATATTTT	CASTGLVVAGNTIYF
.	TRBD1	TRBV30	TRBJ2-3	TGTGCCTGGACCCGGGACAGGGCGACAGATACGCAGTATTTT	CAWTRDRATDTQYF
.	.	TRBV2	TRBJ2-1	TGTGCCAGCAGTGGATACAATGAGCAGTTCTTC	CASSGYNEQFF
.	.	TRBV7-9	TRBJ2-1	TGTGCCAGCAGCTTAACCGTCGGCGGATACAATGAGCAGTTCTTC	CASSLTVGGYNEQFF
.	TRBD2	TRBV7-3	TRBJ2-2	TGTGCCAGCAGCTCCAGGACTAGCGGACAATACACCGGGGAGCTGTTTTTT	CASSSRTSGQYTGELFF
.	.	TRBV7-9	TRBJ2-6	TGTGCCAGCAGTCCCTGGCGAGGGGCGCTCGGGGCCAACGTCCTGACTTTC	CASSPWRGALGANVLTF
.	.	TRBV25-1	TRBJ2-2	TGTGCCAGCGCAGGCCCGGGGGCGGGCACCGGGGAGCTGTTTTTT	CASAGPGAGTGELFF
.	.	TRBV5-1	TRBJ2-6	TGCGCCAGCAGCTTAGGATCTGGGGCCAACGTCCTGACTTTC	CASSLGSGANVLTF
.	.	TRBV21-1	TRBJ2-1	TGTGCCAGCAGCAAAGACCGAAGAGGGACAGGGGAGTACAATGAGCAGTTCTTC	CASSKDRRGTGEYNEQFF
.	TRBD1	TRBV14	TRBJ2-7	TGTGCCAGCAGCCAAGATCTAGGGGGCAACGACGACGAGCAGTACTTC	CASSQDLGGNDDEQYF
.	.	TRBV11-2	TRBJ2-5	TGTGCCAGCAGCCCCGACCCCGAGACCCAGTACTTC	CASSPDPETQYF
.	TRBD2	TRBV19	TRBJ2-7	TGTGCCAGTAGTTCACGAAGACTAGCGGGTCCATCCTACGAGCAGTACTTC	CASSSRRLAGPSYEQYF
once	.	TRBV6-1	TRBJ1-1	TGTGCCAGCAGTGAAGCAGGACAACCGGCTTTCTTT	CASSEAGQPAFF
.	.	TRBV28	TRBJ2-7	TGTGCCAGCAGTTTAAAGGCAGCATACGAGCAGTACTTC	CASSLKAAYEQYF
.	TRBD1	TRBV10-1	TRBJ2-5	TGCGCCAGCCTGACCATTGGACAGGGCAAAGAGACCCAGTACTTC	CASLTIGQGKETQYF
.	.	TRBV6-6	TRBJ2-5	TGTGCCAGCAGTTACGGGGAGACCCAGTACTTC	CASSYGETQYF
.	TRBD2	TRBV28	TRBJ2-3	TGTGCCAGCAGCACCGGGACTAGCGGGAGTTATACGCAGTATTTT	CASSTGTSGSYTQYF
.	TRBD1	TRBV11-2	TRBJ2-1	TGTGCCAGCAGCGTATACAGGGGGACCTACAATGAGCAGTTCTTC	CASSVYRGTYNEQFF
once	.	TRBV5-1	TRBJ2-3	TGCGCCAGCAGCTCCGCTAGTGGGGGAGGCTCAGATACGCAGTATTTT	CASSSASGGGSDTQYF
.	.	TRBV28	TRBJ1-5	TGTGCCAGCAGTTTACTGAGGCAGCCCCAGCATTTT	CASSLLRQPQHF
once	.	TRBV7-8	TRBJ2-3	TGTGCCAGCAGCGACTTAGAGACCCTAAGGGGCACAGATACGCAGTATTTT	CASSDLETLRGTDTQYF
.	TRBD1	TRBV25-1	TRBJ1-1	TGTGCCAGCAGTTTCGGGACAGGGGTTGAAGCTTTCTTT	CASSFGTGVEAFF
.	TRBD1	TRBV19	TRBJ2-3	TGTGCCAGTAGTGGTGGTCCGGGACAGTCGGGAGATACGCAGTATTTT	CASSGGPGQSGDTQYF
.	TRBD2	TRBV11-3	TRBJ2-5	TGTGCCAGCAGTTCCGACCCGGGGGGGGAGACCCAGTACTTC	CASSSDPGGETQYF
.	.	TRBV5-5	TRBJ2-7	TGTGCCAGCAGCCCCCGCGGCGTAAAATCACGAGGCGAGCAGTACTTC	CASSPRGVKSRGEQYF